These 10 T cell receptor beta chains share one sample of origin, sequenced in a study of shared clonotypes between healthy human individuals. Sequencing used immunoSEQ multiplex PCR; TCRdb keeps in-frame clones, though not all of them. The top ten clones hold 8.5% to 12% of a sample with just under 350,000 clones, about 70% of them seen once. Sequencing was carried out using memory CD4+ T cells sorted from blood. The subset was: CD45RA-negative fraction. The receptors shown here come from a man aged 25 to 40 in good health.

CDR3 DNA sequence: TGTGCCAGCAGCTTAAGTCCGATGAACACTGAAGCTTTCTTT. Amino acids: CASSLSPMNTEAFF. The chain joins TRBV7-3 to TRBJ1-1; unclear D gene. Germline CDR1 SGHTA, CDR2 FQGTGA. Trimming stripped 1 base from V and 0 bases from J, with 6 bases between. The CDR3 loop spans 14 amino acids.

This clone was counted only a few times. This chain uses TRBV28 with TRBJ2-1, with D possibly being TRBD1 (6 bases). Trimming left V 5 bases short and J 7 bases short, with 12 bases between. This CDR3 is 13 amino acids long. Germline CDR1 MDHEN, CDR2 SYDVKM. Here the CDR3 DNA reads TGTGCCAGCAGTACGACAGGTAGAAATGAGCAGTTCTTC. Translated: CASSTTGRNEQFF.

The chain combines TRBV15 with TRBJ2-1; 7 nucleotides match TRBD1. The V segment lost 3 bases and the J segment 5 bases; nucleotides outside the gene matches: 10. Germline CDR1 LNHNV, CDR2 YYDKDF (reference sequence). This CDR3 is 16 amino acids long. The chain's CDR3 is CATSSTHRDRDNEQFF. CDR3 coding DNA: TGTGCCACCAGCAGCACCCACCGGGACAGAGACAATGAGCAGTTCTTC.

This clone showed up just a few times. The sample holds other DNA sequences that translate to the same CDR3. V and J are TRBV5-1 and TRBJ2-7; D is perhaps TRBD2 (5 bases). Trimming took 4 bases from V and 2 from J, leaving 13 bases between them. The germline V gene has CDR1 SGHRS and CDR2 YFSETQ. This CDR3 contains 14 residues. The CDR3 is CASSPSTGTYEQYF. In DNA, the CDR3 is TGCGCCAGCAGCCCATCGACGGGAACCTACGAGCAGTACTTC.

The V and J genes are TRBV5-6 and TRBJ2-3; D remains unclear. The CDR3 loop spans 12 amino acids. Trimming pared 2 bases from V and 4 bases from J, leaving 5 bases between. Germline V gives CDR1 SGHDT, CDR2 YYEEEE. The CDR3 bases are TGTGCCAGCAGCTTTGGGGCAGATACGCAGTATTTT. It translates to CASSFGADTQYF. The full variable domain, with the rest looked up from reference TRBV5-6 and TRBJ2-3, is DAGVTQSPTHLIKTRGQQVTLRCSPKSGHDTVSWYQQALGQGPQFIFQYYEEEERQRGNFPDRFSGHQFPNYSSELNVNALLLGDSALYLCASSFGADTQYFGPGTRLTVL.

The CDR3 spells CASSRSGKGVAGSSYNEQFF. The CDR3 coding sequence is TGTGCCAGTAGTAGATCAGGGAAAGGGGTAGCGGGAAGCTCCTACAATGAGCAGTTCTTC. The chain uses TRBV19 and TRBJ2-1; 8 positions match TRBD2. Germline lookup yields CDR1 LNHDA and CDR2 SQIVND (reference sequence). With 4 bases clipped from V and 0 bases from J, the junction kept 17 bases outside the gene matches. There are 20 residues in the CDR3.

The chain uses TRBV2 and TRBJ1-6, with D possibly TRBD1 on 6 matching bases. This CDR3 spans 18 amino acids. Trimming took off 3 bases at V and 0 bases at J, with 15 bases between the two ends. The germline V gene has CDR1 SNHLY and CDR2 FYNNEI. The CDR3 loop reads CASSDPPGQSSYNSPLHF. In DNA, the CDR3 is TGTGCCAGCAGTGATCCCCCGGGACAAAGCTCCTATAATTCACCCCTCCACTTT.

As DNA, the CDR3 is TGTGCCAGCAGTGGTAGAGGGGGCTACTACAATGAGCAGTTCTTC. Translating it yields CASSGRGGYYNEQFF. The chain joins TRBV28 to TRBJ2-1; 7 positions agree with TRBD1. Germline V gene sequence: CDR1 MDHEN, CDR2 SYDVKM. This CDR3 region has 15 residues. V gave up 5 bases and J gave up 3 bases; unmatched junction bases: 7. Variable domain in full (rest from reference TRBV28 and TRBJ2-1): DVKVTQSSRYLVKRTGEKVFLECVQDMDHENMFWYRQDPGLGLRLIYFSYDVKMKEKGDIPEGYSVSREKKERFSLILESASTNQTSMYLCASSGRGGYYNEQFFGPGTRLTVL.

The V and J genes are TRBV6-5 and TRBJ2-7; D is perhaps TRBD2 (6 bases). The CDR3 has 11 residues. The germline V gene encodes CDR1 MNHEY and CDR2 SVGAGI. The V and J ends lost 6 bases and 7 bases respectively, with 10 bases between them. The CDR3 DNA follows: TGTGCCAGCAGCTCGGAGGGGGAGCAGTACTTC. This translates into CASSSEGEQYF.

The chain has TRBV18 and TRBJ2-5, with D perhaps matching TRBD2 (5 bases). The germline V and J ends were trimmed by 5 bases and 5 bases, with 21 bases remaining between them. Germline V gene lookup returns CDR1 KGHSH and CDR2 LQKENI. The CDR3 loop spans 16 amino acids. The CDR3 region is CASSKNIAEVSETQYF. CDR3 DNA: TGTGCCAGCTCAAAAAATATCGCGGAGGTTTCTGAGACCCAGTACTTC.